What follows are 5 T cell receptor beta chains derived from one specimen sequenced in a study of Graves' ophthalmopathy and Graves' hyperthyroidism. The TCR beta CDR3 regions underwent amplification from RNA transcripts. Second-round multiplex PCR came after a first-round RT-PCR that employed HTBI primers. MiXCR, applied by TCRdb to the multiplex PCR reads, yields one record per CDR3 protein. The profile shows roughly 160,000 distinct CDR3 sequences, less than 45% of them singletons. Sequenced: peripheral blood. These receptors were collected from a woman in her thirties or forties with Graves' ophthalmopathy.

This clonotype was observed many times. The gene calls are TRBV6-1 and TRBJ1-2; D uncertain. The germline V and J ends were trimmed by 4 bases and 4 bases, with 7 bases remaining between them. The germline gives CDR1 MNHNS, CDR2 SASEGT. The CDR3 runs to 12 residues. The DNA for the CDR3 is TGTGCCAGCAGTGTTGACACCTATGGCTACACCTTC. Amino acids: CASSVDTYGYTF.

This clonotype was counted at least ten times. The chain couples TRBV5-1 to TRBJ1-1; D unresolved. CDR1 and CDR2 (germline): SGHRS, YFSETQ. CDR3 length: 16 amino acids. The V gene lost 5 bases and the J gene lost 0 bases, with 17 bases spanning the gap. The DNA of the CDR3 is TGCGCCAGCAGTCCTCAATACGCTAGCATGAACACTGAAGCTTTCTTT. This translates into CASSPQYASMNTEAFF.

This clonotype was found many times. The chain combines TRBV7-2 with TRBJ2-7, with TRBD2 matching over 7 bases. Trimming cost V 4 bases and J 2 bases; bases outside gene matches: 5. Germline CDR1 and CDR2: SGHTA and FQGNSA. The CDR3 contains 14 residues. This CDR3 reads CASSYTSAPYEQYF. CDR3 nucleotide sequence: TGTGCCAGCAGCTACACTAGCGCTCCCTACGAGCAGTACTTC.

There are many counts of this clonotype. The rearrangement uses TRBV11-1 and TRBJ1-2; tentative D call: TRBD1 (5 bases). Germline V gene data show CDR1 as SGHAT and CDR2 as FQDESV (reference sequence). The V and J ends lost 5 bases and 6 bases respectively, with 19 bases between them. This CDR3 is 15 amino acids long. This CDR3 reads CASSLGGWGSDGYTF. Written as DNA, the CDR3 is TGTGCCAGCAGCCTAGGTGGCTGGGGGTCGGATGGCTACACCTTC.

This chain connects TRBV12-3 or TRBV12-4 to TRBJ2-7; D uncertain. Trimming stripped 6 bases from V and 4 bases from J, with 19 bases between. The CDR3 extends over 15 amino acids. The CDR3 DNA reads TGTGCCAGCAGCGTTACAAGAGCGAACACATACGAGCAGTACTTC. This codes for CASSVTRANTYEQYF.